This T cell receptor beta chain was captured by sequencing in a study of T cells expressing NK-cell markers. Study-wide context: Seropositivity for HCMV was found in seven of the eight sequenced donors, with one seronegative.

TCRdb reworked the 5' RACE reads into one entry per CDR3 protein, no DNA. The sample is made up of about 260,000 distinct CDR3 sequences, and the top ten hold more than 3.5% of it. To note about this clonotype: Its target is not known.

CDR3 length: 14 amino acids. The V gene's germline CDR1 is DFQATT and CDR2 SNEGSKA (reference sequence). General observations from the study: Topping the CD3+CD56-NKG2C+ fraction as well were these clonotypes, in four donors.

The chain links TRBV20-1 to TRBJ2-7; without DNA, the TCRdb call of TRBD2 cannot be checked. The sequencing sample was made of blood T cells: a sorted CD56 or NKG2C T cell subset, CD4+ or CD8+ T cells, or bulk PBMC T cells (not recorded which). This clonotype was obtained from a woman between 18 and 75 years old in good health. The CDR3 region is CSARGGGPAYEQYF.